This TCR beta chain was sequenced during a study of post-analysis software for immune sequencing data (dated by TCRdb to 2014 to 2015). Turning to the overall study: Recorded disease courses included relapsing-remitting, secondary progressive and progressive-relapsing multiple sclerosis, with some patients lacking subtype annotation. The patient repertoires were compared against approximately ten previously published healthy control repertoires obtained from donors aged roughly 6 to 28 years. A subset of samples was prepared in parallel using single-end sample barcoding, then pooled and co-amplified after Illumina adapter ligation.

CDR1 and CDR2 are drawn from the germline V gene: SGHDT, YYEEEE. The V and J ends are trimmed by 0 bases and 6 bases, leaving 6 bases between them. The CDR3 sequence holds 12 residues, the cysteine and phenylalanine included. Only the CDR3 portion is preserved as DNA: 36 bases, with reading frame beginning at the first base. What the authors observed across the whole study: The control group was slightly older than the multiple sclerosis patient group. Patients showed significantly higher frequencies than controls for several TRBV segments, among them TRBV5-6, TRBV5-1 and TRBV20-1. Compared with controls, multiple sclerosis patients had significantly lower normalized Chao1 diversity, a finding suggesting substantial peripheral T-cell clonal expansion. Strong co-clustering of samples prepared in the same batch was shown by direct clustering with F measure, prompting a batch-effect correction.

To demonstrate the VDJtools post-analysis software, TCR beta repertoires were profiled from the peripheral blood of about 13 young patients with multiple sclerosis. The patients with multiple sclerosis were children and adolescents between about 6 and 16 years of age. Receptor amplification or capture employed PCR. Sequencing was carried out with an Illumina HiSeq 2500. To reduce PCR and sequencing biases, unique molecular identifiers were built into the TCR beta cDNA libraries. Approximately 500,000 cDNA molecules were obtained per 1 to 10 million input T cells, so each molecule approximated one T cell. The patient libraries were prepared and sequenced with the same protocol used for the earlier healthy control dataset. Within a given batch, samples were prepared together, multiplexed and sequenced on the same HiSeq lane. Processing in the source paper ran as follows. MIGEC handled the raw barcoded reads, throwing out single-read molecular identifier groups before consensus assembly and CDR3 extraction. VDJtools was used for post-analysis of the clonotype tables, with diversity normalized by down-sampling every dataset to the smallest sample size. To correct batch-related cross-sample contamination, repertoire overlap clustering matched CDR3 amino acid sequences but not nucleotide sequences. TCRdb handled the public reads itself, with Q25 trimming in fastp and clone calling in MiXCR, and kept productive beta chains. Here each entry gathers all rows of one CDR3 protein and keeps the most common genes and DNA. It is TCRdb's table, rather than the study itself, that gives the V and J calls and clone size. Across this sample there are 600,000 to 750,000 distinct CDR3 sequences, with roughly three fifths seen only once. The ten largest account for 11% of the sample.

As concerns this clonotype: No cognate antigen has been identified for it. No base qualities exist here, and no much larger clone lies one base off it.

The chain is encoded by TRBV5-6 joined to TRBJ1-1; a confident D gene designation cannot be given. Sequencing was done on a sample of blood. This receptor was taken from a girl aged 2 to 10 with multiple sclerosis. The DNA sequence follows: TGTGCCAGCAGCTTGGGGGAAGCTGAAGCTTTCTTT. Translated, it gives CASSLGEAEAFF.